Each of the 13 T cell receptor beta chains below was sequenced from the same sample in a study of cytomegalovirus exposure and HLA in healthy donors. Profiling relied on immunoSEQ multiplex PCR, and the TCRdb table lists in-frame clones only, not all of them. The repertoire has 190,000 or so clones, 80% to 90% of them found once; the top ten carry 13%. The sequencing input was PBMCs. Receptor source: a woman under 40 in good health and CMV-seropositive.

The chain links TRBV2 to TRBJ1-5; no definite D call. V was shortened by 3 bases and J by 7 bases, with 13 bases between the two germline ends. The CDR3 has 14 amino acids. Germline V gene sequence: CDR1 SNHLY, CDR2 FYNNEI. The CDR3 DNA reads as TGTGCCAGCAGTGAGATGTCTACGAGACAGCCCCAGCATTTT. The encoded protein is CASSEMSTRQPQHF.

The chain carries TRBV4-1 and TRBJ1-1; 10 nucleotides align to TRBD1. Germline V lookup: CDR1 MGHRA, CDR2 YSYEKL. V trimming: 0 bases; J trimming: 1 base; junction bases outside the gene matches: 8. The CDR3 covers 18 residues. CDR3: CASSQESGQGFANTEAFF. CDR3 DNA sequence: TGCGCCAGCAGCCAAGAATCGGGACAGGGGTTCGCGAACACTGAAGCTTTCTTT.

The CDR3 reads CAWSPGTSGSNEQFF. In DNA, the CDR3 is TGTGCCTGGAGTCCCGGGACTAGCGGGAGCAATGAGCAGTTCTTC. This chain joins TRBV30 and TRBJ2-1, with 14 nucleotides matching TRBD2. The CDR3 is 15 amino acids. Germline assignment: CDR1 GTSNPN and CDR2 SVGIG (reference sequence). V lost 2 bases, J lost 6 bases, and 3 bases stayed unmatched.

This sequence joins TRBV18 and TRBJ2-7, with TRBD1 matching over 8 bases. The CDR3 covers 15 residues. Per germline, CDR1 KGHSH and CDR2 LQKENI. The junction had 12 bases not matched to a gene; V was cut back by 6 bases and J by 5 bases. The chain's CDR3 is CASSPFRGRTNEQYF. The DNA of the CDR3 is TGTGCCAGCTCGCCGTTCAGGGGGCGTACGAACGAGCAGTACTTC.

The chain is built from TRBV5-4 and TRBJ2-2; D is undetermined. Looked up from germline, CDR1 is SGHNT and CDR2 is YYREEE (reference sequence). The V and J ends lost 1 base and 6 bases respectively, with 7 bases between them. This CDR3 comprises 13 residues. This CDR3 is CASSLRGSGELFF. In DNA, the CDR3 is TGTGCCAGCAGCTTGCGAGGATCCGGGGAGCTGTTTTTT.

This chain joins TRBV4-1 and TRBJ2-7; 13 bases align to TRBD2. The germline V gene encodes CDR1 MGHRA and CDR2 YSYEKL. J was trimmed by 2 bases and V by 4 bases; bases with no gene match: 11. The CDR3 is 18 residues long. The CDR3 here is CASSLGLAGSTGTYEQYF. As DNA, the CDR3 is TGCGCCAGCAGCCTGGGACTAGCGGGATCTACAGGGACCTACGAGCAGTACTTC.

The chain couples TRBV11-2 to TRBJ1-1; D call uncertain. Trimming removed 4 bases from V and 0 bases from J, with 9 bases in between. CDR1 SGHAT and CDR2 FQNNGV come from the germline V gene. CDR3 length: 14 amino acids. The DNA for the CDR3 is TGTGCCAGCAGCTCCACTCTAATGAACACTGAAGCTTTCTTT. It specifies CASSSTLMNTEAFF.

The chain has TRBV19 and TRBJ1-2, with a tentative D call TRBD1 (5 bases). The CDR3 loop spans 15 amino acids. V was clipped by 7 bases and J by 4 bases, with 19 bases between them. Germline V gene sequence: CDR1 LNHDA, CDR2 SQIVND (reference sequence). CDR3 DNA sequence: TGTGCCAGTACCCCGCCAAACGGAGGGGTCTATGGCTACACCTTC. Encoded protein: CASTPPNGGVYGYTF.

CDR3 sequence: CSVEVGLRIGYTF. CDR3 nucleotides: TGCAGCGTTGAAGTGGGGCTGCGGATTGGCTACACCTTC. This chain links TRBV29-1 with TRBJ1-2; weak D call: TRBD1 (5 bases). V gave up 1 base and J gave up 7 bases, with 13 bases separating them. This CDR3 comprises 13 residues. The germline gives CDR1 SQVTM, CDR2 ANQGSEA.

The gene calls are TRBV19 and TRBJ2-7; 8 nucleotides match TRBD2. Trimming removed 3 bases from V and 7 bases from J; junction bases left unmatched: 8. Looked up from germline, CDR1 is LNHDA and CDR2 is SQIVND (reference sequence). This CDR3 is built from 14 residues. The chain's CDR3 is CASSIASGSREQYF. In DNA, the CDR3 is TGTGCCAGTAGTATTGCCAGCGGGAGTCGAGAGCAGTACTTC. The full variable domain, completed using reference TRBV19 and TRBJ2-7, is DGGITQSPKYLFRKEGQNVTLSCEQNLNHDAMYWYRQDPGQGLRLIYYSQIVNDFQKGDIAEGYSVSREKKESFPLTVTSAQKNPTAFYLCASSIASGSREQYFGPGTRLTVT.

This chain links TRBV28 with TRBJ2-1; D uncertain. Looked up from germline, CDR1 is MDHEN and CDR2 is SYDVKM. The germline V and J ends were trimmed by 3 bases and 6 bases, with 12 bases remaining between them. CDR3 length: 14 amino acids. The CDR3 protein is CASSFPLFGNEQFF. The CDR3 coding sequence is TGTGCCAGCAGTTTCCCCCTGTTCGGCAATGAGCAGTTCTTC.

The CDR3 protein is CASSPDGTGTFYGYTF. The CDR3 nucleotides read TGTGCCAGCAGCCCGGACGGGACAGGGACTTTCTATGGCTACACCTTC. This chain connects TRBV28 to TRBJ1-2, with 9 bases that match TRBD1. Per germline, CDR1 MDHEN and CDR2 SYDVKM. V shed 6 bases, J shed 4 bases, and the junction held 12 bases outside the gene matches. The CDR3 consists of 16 residues.

The rearrangement uses TRBV28 and TRBJ2-1, with D maybe TRBD1 (5 bases). The germline gives CDR1 MDHEN, CDR2 SYDVKM. V lost 3 bases and J lost 5, with 14 bases in between. This CDR3 has 15 amino acids. CDR3 in amino acids: CASSFSGLQHNEQFF. CDR3 nucleotides: TGTGCCAGCAGTTTTTCAGGGCTGCAACACAATGAGCAGTTCTTC.